This TCR beta chain was identified during a study of a mutant IDH1 vaccine in newly diagnosed glioma. In the study overall: Onset of vaccination occurred 4-6 weeks following radiotherapy alone, or with temozolomide cycles. Study-level findings and limits: With respect to changes in top peripheral T cell clonotypes, pseudoprogression seemed unrelated. Patients showed vaccine-induced immune responses at a rate of roughly 93%.

Concerning this clone itself: Antigen specificity is unknown.

CDR1 and CDR2 from the germline V gene are SGHVS and FNYEAQ. The ends lost 4 bases at V and 6 bases at J; junction bases unmatched: 6. This CDR3 spans 14 amino acids. Time point defined: week 11, during vaccination. Topical imiquimod was applied with each vaccine dose, which held 300 ug of mutant IDH1 20-mer peptide. Astrocytomas that were new, WHO grade 3 or 4, IDH1-mutant and ATRX-lost were present in the donors. Only in-frame clones appear in the TCRdb table, and some are missing; sequencing was by immunoSEQ multiplex PCR. The profile shows over 55,000 clones, 70% to 85% of them singletons. The receptor's source is a man in his thirties or forties with glioma. Material: PBMCs, obtained from a glioma patient whose treatment included an IDH1 peptide vaccine. The V call is TRBV7-6, the J call TRBJ2-3; 8 nucleotides agree with TRBD1. The CDR3 DNA sequence: TGTGCCAGCAGCTCTGGACAGGGTGTGGATACGCAGTATTTT. Residues: CASSSGQGVDTQYF.